This T cell receptor beta chain was captured by sequencing in a study of T-cell reconstitution after alpha-beta-depleted transplantation in children. The table lists this clonotype with many counts. The antigen remains undetermined. Whole-study findings and limits: In some patients, recipient T cells and intrathymic progenitors surviving conditioning explained high day-60 diversity. Where alpha-beta T cells came from about two months after transplant was reportedly several hundred expanded graft clones. Newly produced T cells mostly provided counts and TCRbeta diversity after one year, as hyperexpanded clones declined.

Preparation of the TCRbeta library involved a method that used unique molecular identifiers. TCRdb re-analysed the PCR reads in MiXCR, keeping a single row per CDR3 protein. The sample carries approximately 630,000 distinct CDR3 sequences, around 13% recorded once. This CDR3 has 13 residues. V was clipped by 1 base and J by 10 bases; unmatched bases: 6. The receptor was isolated from a girl aged 2-10 years with congenital amegakaryocytic thrombocytopenia, due to receive a stem cell transplant. This chain joins TRBV12-3 or TRBV12-4 and TRBJ1-1, with 7 bases identical to TRBD1. The specimen comprised PBMCs, sampled before TCRalphabeta/CD19-depleted stem cell transplant. The CDR3 DNA reads as TGTGCCAGCAGTTTAGAGGGGGCTGGGGGAGCTTTCTTT. Encoded protein: CASSLEGAGGAFF.